This record concerns one T cell receptor beta chain sequence. This sample stems from a study of T cell responses to AZD1222 COVID-19 vaccine. Study-level background: Pooled together were second doses at about 4 or about 12 weeks.

Data came from immunoSEQ multiplex PCR; TCRdb stores just in-frame clones and leaves some out. The sample holds some 40,000 clones, around 82% seen once. V was trimmed by 1 base and J by 6 bases, leaving 12 bases between them. Looked up from germline, CDR1 is SGHAT and CDR2 is FQNNGV. This CDR3 spans 14 amino acids. This sequence originates from an adult in good health. The chain is built from TRBV11-2 and TRBJ1-1; D might be TRBD1 (5 bases). This specimen consisted of peripheral blood, obtained on day 0 of AZD1222 vaccination. The CDR3 DNA follows: TGTGCCAGCAGCTTAGTTGGGGGATCGGCTGAAGCTTTCTTT. Residues: CASSLVGGSAEAFF.